The 27 T cell receptor beta chains in this list originate from one sample, sequenced in a study of response to subunit inactivated influenza vaccine. A single record per CDR3 protein comes from TCRdb applying MiXCR to the RT-PCR reads. The sample records under 850,000 distinct CDR3 sequences, less than 20% being singletons. This specimen consisted of PBMCs from blood, obtained less than 6 days after vaccination. Source of these receptors: a man aged 50-59 years who received an inactivated influenza vaccine.

The chain uses TRBV7-9 and TRBJ2-7; TRBD2 aligns across 8 bases. The CDR3 is made up of 16 amino acids. With 5 bases clipped from V and 5 bases from J, the junction kept 14 bases outside the gene matches. Germline V gene data show CDR1 as SEHNR and CDR2 as FQNEAQ (reference sequence). The CDR3 DNA reads as TGTGCCAGCAGCCCAATGGCGGGGGGCCCCCTTGACGAGCAGTACTTC. Translated: CASSPMAGGPLDEQYF.

This clonotype was counted a few times. The chain couples TRBV4-3 to TRBJ2-3; D is ambiguous. Germline CDR1 is LGHNA and CDR2 is YSLEER. Trimming took 0 bases from V and 6 from J, leaving 13 bases between them. The CDR3 totals 15 residues. The CDR3 protein is CASSQDYEGSDTQYF. The CDR3 DNA follows: TGCGCCAGCAGCCAAGATTACGAAGGGTCCGATACGCAGTATTTT.

The chain employs TRBV5-6 and TRBJ1-2, with 8 bases that match TRBD1. Germline lookup yields CDR1 SGHDT and CDR2 YYEEEE. Trimming cost V 3 bases and J 8 bases; bases outside gene matches: 15. CDR3 length equals 16 residues. CDR3 protein: CASSSGGSWASSGYTF. CDR3 DNA: TGTGCCAGCAGCTCAGGGGGCAGTTGGGCGTCGTCCGGCTACACCTTC.

This chain connects TRBV27 to TRBJ2-7; 8 nucleotides line up with TRBD1. The CDR3 is made up of 15 amino acids. V lost 6 bases to trimming and J lost 5 bases; unmatched junction nucleotides: 12. CDR1 and CDR2 (germline): MNHEY, SMNVEV (reference sequence). CDR3 coding DNA: TGTGCCAGCAGACGAGCGACAGGGGTTTCCCACGAGCAGTACTTC. Protein: CASRRATGVSHEQYF.

Many counts were recorded for this clonotype. At one end, the junction sequence differs from germline, possibly due to a read error. V usage is TRBV12-3 or TRBV12-4 and J usage is TRBJ2-2; D tentatively fits TRBD1 or TRBD2 (5 bases each). The CDR3 runs to 12 residues. The CDR3: CASSSTLGARYF. The DNA for the CDR3 is TGTGCCAGCAGTTCCACTCTCGGGGCTAGATATTTT.

This clonotype was seen more than once but under ten times. The gene calls are TRBV5-5 and TRBJ2-5; D is ambiguous. The CDR3 consists of 12 residues. V was cut by 2 bases and J by 4 bases, with 6 bases left in between. Germline CDR1 and CDR2: SGHKS and YYEKEE (reference sequence). CDR3 in DNA: TGTGCCAGCAGCTTTAATAGAGAGACCCAGTACTTC. This codes for CASSFNRETQYF.

The chain combines TRBV20-1 with TRBJ2-2, with 10 bases that match TRBD2. CDR3 length: 15 residues. Germline V gene data show CDR1 as DFQATT and CDR2 as SNEGSKA (reference sequence). Losses at the gene ends were 1 base for V and 6 bases for J; bases not matched to a gene: 5. The CDR3 protein is CSARASGRASGELFF. In DNA form, the CDR3 reads TGCAGTGCTAGAGCAAGCGGGAGGGCCTCCGGGGAGCTGTTTTTT.

This clonotype was picked up many times. CDR3 protein: CSASGYRGHEQYF. The CDR3 bases are TGCAGTGCTAGTGGATACAGGGGTCACGAGCAGTACTTC. The V gene is TRBV20-1, the J gene TRBJ2-7; 7 bases map to TRBD1. Per germline, CDR1 DFQATT and CDR2 SNEGSKA (reference sequence). The V gene end was trimmed by 3 bases and the J gene end by 5 bases; junction bases not matched to a gene: 7. The CDR3 is 13 amino acids.

In its sample, this clonotype was seen many times. The V gene is TRBV5-1, the J gene TRBJ2-1; D may match TRBD1 or TRBD2 (5 bases each). The CDR3 consists of 16 residues. The germline V and J ends were trimmed by 4 bases and 7 bases, with 21 bases remaining between them. Germline CDR1 reads SGHRS; CDR2 reads YFSETQ. CDR3 in amino acids: CASSGGLATTGNEQFF. The CDR3 DNA is TGCGCCAGCAGCGGGGGATTGGCGACAACGGGGAATGAGCAGTTCTTC. Complete variable domain (other parts from reference TRBV5-1 and TRBJ2-1): KAGVTQTPRYLIKTRGQQVTLSCSPISGHRSVSWYQQTPGQGLQFLFEYFSETQRNKGNFPGRFSGRQFSNSRSEMNVSTLELGDSALYLCASSGGLATTGNEQFFGPGTRLTVL.

This clonotype was recorded a few times. The V call is TRBV5-5, the J call TRBJ2-3; D is undetermined. V shed 0 bases and J shed 4 bases, with 6 bases lying between them. Looked up from germline, CDR1 is SGHKS and CDR2 is YYEKEE (reference sequence). The CDR3 has 13 amino acids. CDR3 nucleotides: TGTGCCAGCAGCTTGGGACCCCCAGATACGCAGTATTTT. It translates to CASSLGPPDTQYF.

The chain has TRBV20-1 and TRBJ2-2; TRBD1 matches 12 bases. Germline values: CDR1 DFQATT, CDR2 SNEGSKA (reference sequence). V was clipped by 6 bases and J by 7 bases; unmatched bases: 6. This CDR3 has 14 residues. The CDR3 reads CSARDRGLIGELFF. As DNA, the CDR3 is TGCAGTGCACGGGACAGGGGGCTGATCGGGGAGCTGTTTTTT.

In its sample, this clonotype was seen a few times. The rearrangement joins TRBV25-1 to TRBJ2-1, with TRBD2 matching 7 bases. CDR3 length: 14 residues. V dropped 8 bases and J dropped 3; count of bases not matched to a gene: 7. From germline, CDR1 is MGHDK and CDR2 SYGVNS. As DNA, the CDR3 is TGTGCCAGCCAGACTAGCCACATCTACAATGAGCAGTTCTTC. It specifies CASQTSHIYNEQFF. Combining the CDR3 with reference TRBV25-1 and TRBJ2-1 gives the whole variable domain EADIYQTPRYLVIGTGKKITLECSQTMGHDKMYWYQQDPGMELHLIHYSYGVNSTEKGDLSSESTVSRIRTEHFPLTLESARPSHTSQYLCASQTSHIYNEQFFGPGTRLTVL.

The rearrangement joins TRBV20-1 to TRBJ2-7; the D gene could be TRBD1 or TRBD2 (5 bases each). The germline V and J ends were trimmed by 5 bases and 5 bases, with 22 bases remaining between them. The CDR3 runs to 15 residues. Per germline, CDR1 DFQATT and CDR2 SNEGSKA (reference sequence). CDR3 nucleotides: TGCAGTGCTCCACCGGGACCTAACAGAAGGGACGAGCAGTACTTC. This gives the protein CSAPPGPNRRDEQYF.

The V call is TRBV12-3 or TRBV12-4, the J call TRBJ1-6; D possibly corresponds to TRBD1 (5 bases). The CDR3 length is 14 residues. Trimming cost V 6 bases and J 2 bases, with 8 bases left between them. The CDR3 loop is CASRTDPYNSPLHF. Written as DNA, the CDR3 is TGTGCCAGCAGGACAGACCCCTATAATTCACCCCTCCACTTT.

The chain uses TRBV27 and TRBJ2-1, with D uncertain. Trimming left V 1 base short and J 6 bases short, with 7 bases between. The germline CDR1 and CDR2 sequences are MNHEY and SMNVEV (reference sequence). CDR3 length equals 13 residues. This CDR3 is CASSLFLPNEQFF. The CDR3 nucleotides are TGTGCCAGCAGTTTATTTCTTCCCAATGAGCAGTTCTTC.

The table lists this clonotype with a few counts. The CDR3 DNA is TGTGCCAGTATTTCGGGGACAGGGGGCTACGAGCAGTACTTC. Its protein is CASISGTGGYEQYF. The chain carries TRBV7-9 and TRBJ2-7; 11 nucleotides agree with TRBD1. The V gene end was trimmed by 9 bases and the J gene end by 3 bases; junction bases not matched to a gene: 7. Germline V gives CDR1 SEHNR, CDR2 FQNEAQ (reference sequence). The CDR3 loop spans 14 amino acids.

The sample holds a few counts of this clonotype. The chain carries TRBV7-2 and TRBJ1-2; the D gene is possibly TRBD1 (5 bases). V was clipped by 3 bases and J by 6 bases, with 14 bases between them. This CDR3 spans 14 amino acids. Germline CDR1 is SGHTA and CDR2 is FQGNSA. In DNA, the CDR3 is TGTGCCAGCAGCTTTCTTTCTGGGGCGGATGGCTACACCTTC. This translates into CASSFLSGADGYTF. The variable domain in full, with the rest retrieved from reference TRBV7-2 and TRBJ1-2, is GAGVSQSPSNKVTEKGKDVELRCDPISGHTALYWYRQSLGQGLEFLIYFQGNSAPDKSGLPSDRFSAERTGGSVSTLTIQRTQQEDSAVYLCASSFLSGADGYTFGSGTRLTVV.

This clonotype has just a few counts. V is TRBV4-1 and J is TRBJ1-5; possible D gene TRBD1, 5 bases. The CDR3 extends over 17 amino acids. Per the germline V gene, CDR1 is MGHRA and CDR2 is YSYEKL. With 4 bases removed from V and 0 bases from J, the gap between germline ends came to 16 bases. CDR3 residues: CASSRRGDRNSNQPQHF. The CDR3 nucleotides are TGCGCCAGCAGCCGCCGAGGAGACAGAAATAGCAATCAGCCCCAGCATTTT.

This clonotype appeared a few times. The chain joins TRBV10-2 to TRBJ1-1; 10 bases agree with TRBD1. V lost 3 bases, J lost 1 base, and 5 bases stayed unmatched. This CDR3 is built from 16 residues. Germline assignment: CDR1 WSHSY and CDR2 SAAADI. CDR3 sequence: CASSDPRDRGNTEAFF. DNA for the CDR3: TGCGCCAGCAGTGACCCAAGGGACAGGGGGAACACTGAAGCTTTCTTT.

The V and J genes are TRBV6-2 or TRBV6-3 and TRBJ2-5, with D possibly called TRBD1 or TRBD2 (5 bases each). The V and J ends lost 6 bases and 2 bases respectively, with 16 bases between them. Germline CDR1 and CDR2: MNHEY and SVGEGT. The CDR3 consists of 15 residues. The CDR3 region is CASSYRSGRQETQYF. CDR3 in DNA: TGTGCCAGCAGCTATCGATCAGGGAGACAAGAGACCCAGTACTTC.

The chain joins TRBV7-8 to TRBJ2-7; 8 nucleotides match TRBD1. Germline CDR1 SGHVS, CDR2 FQNEAQ. The trim removed 4 bases at V and 4 bases at J, leaving 9 bases unmatched. This CDR3 contains 15 residues. CDR3 in DNA: TGTGCCAGCAGCTCACGTCAGGGGGCTAGGTACGAGCAGTACTTC. Encoded protein: CASSSRQGARYEQYF.

This sequence joins TRBV7-9 and TRBJ2-2; D not resolved. From germline, CDR1 is SEHNR and CDR2 FQNEAQ (reference sequence). The length of the CDR3 is 15 residues. Trimming removed 3 bases at V and 3 bases at J, with 11 bases between. The CDR3 nucleotides are TGTGCCAGCAGCTTGGGCCCAGCCGACACCGGGGAGCTGTTTTTT. Its protein product is CASSLGPADTGELFF.

The table lists this clonotype with a few counts. This chain links TRBV7-9 with TRBJ2-1; 11 nucleotides line up with TRBD2. There are 16 residues in the CDR3. Trimming took 2 bases from V and 7 from J; bases not matched to a gene: 7. CDR1 is SEHNR, CDR2 FQNEAQ, per germline (reference sequence). CDR3 coding DNA: TGTGCCAGCAGCTTATATCGGCTAGCGGGGGGAAATGAGCAGTTCTTC. Its translation: CASSLYRLAGGNEQFF.

This clonotype has at least ten counts. J is TRBJ2-7 and V is TRBV20-1; D remains unclear. Per germline, CDR1 DFQATT and CDR2 SNEGSKA (reference sequence). The CDR3 covers 14 residues. V gave up 6 bases and J gave up 3 bases, with 18 bases separating them. For the CDR3, the DNA is TGCAGTGCGACCGACACGTCTGCCTTCTACGAGCAGTACTTC. Translating it yields CSATDTSAFYEQYF.

The chain carries TRBV12-3 or TRBV12-4 and TRBJ2-1, with 9 nucleotides matching TRBD2. This CDR3 is 15 amino acids long. Losses at the gene ends were 7 bases for V and 4 bases for J; bases not matched to a gene: 8. CDR3 bases: TGTGCCAGCACCGAAACTAGCGGGTTTTACAATGAGCAGTTCTTC. It translates to CASTETSGFYNEQFF.

This clonotype turned up a few times. The rearrangement uses TRBV12-3 or TRBV12-4 and TRBJ1-1, with D uncertain. This CDR3 has 13 amino acids. With 5 bases removed from V and 6 bases from J, the gap between germline ends came to 13 bases. The CDR3: CASSDLFSAEAFF. The CDR3 coding sequence is TGTGCCAGCAGTGACCTGTTTAGCGCTGAAGCTTTCTTT.

This clonotype was recorded a few times. The rearrangement uses TRBV4-1 and TRBJ2-1, with 11 nucleotides matching TRBD2. This CDR3 has 17 amino acids. J gave up 10 bases and V 2 bases, and 13 bases lay outside the gene matches. The germline V gene has CDR1 MGHRA and CDR2 YSYEKL. This CDR3 is CASSQNTGLAAPWEQFF. DNA for the CDR3: TGCGCCAGCAGCCAAAATACGGGACTAGCGGCGCCATGGGAGCAGTTCTTC.